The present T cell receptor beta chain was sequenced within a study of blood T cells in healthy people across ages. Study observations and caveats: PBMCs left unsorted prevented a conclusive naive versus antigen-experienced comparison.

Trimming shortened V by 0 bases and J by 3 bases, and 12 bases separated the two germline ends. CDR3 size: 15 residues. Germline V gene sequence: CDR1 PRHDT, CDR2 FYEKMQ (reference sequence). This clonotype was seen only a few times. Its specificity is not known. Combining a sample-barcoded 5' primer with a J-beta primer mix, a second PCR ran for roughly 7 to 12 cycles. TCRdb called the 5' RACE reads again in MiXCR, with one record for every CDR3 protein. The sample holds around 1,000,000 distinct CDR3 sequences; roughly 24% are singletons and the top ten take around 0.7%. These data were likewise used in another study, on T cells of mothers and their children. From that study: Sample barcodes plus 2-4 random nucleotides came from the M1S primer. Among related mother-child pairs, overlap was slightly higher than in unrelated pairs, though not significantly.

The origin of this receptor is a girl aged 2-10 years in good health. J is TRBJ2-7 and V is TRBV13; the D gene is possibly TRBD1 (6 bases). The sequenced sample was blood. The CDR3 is CASSLGQGLGYEQYF. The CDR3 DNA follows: TGTGCCAGCAGCTTAGGACAGGGATTAGGCTACGAGCAGTACTTC.